The present entry profiles one TCR beta chain with its context. Its antigen remains undetermined. Base qualities were left out, and no much larger clone turns up one base away. As encoded in the germline V gene, CDR1 is MNHEY while CDR2 is SVGAGI. The CDR3 runs 11 amino acids, cysteine and phenylalanine included. The CDR3 DNA has 33 bases and is translated from base 1. V sheds 6 bases and J sheds 7 bases, leaving 7 bases between their ends. The sample is drawn from a study of T-cell reconstitution after alpha-beta-depleted transplantation in children listed by TCRdb under 2016. Regarding the complete study: Using TCR repertoire profiling, the study quantitatively followed how T-cell immune reconstitution unfolded in children after TCRalphabeta/CD19-depleted allogeneic hematopoietic cell transplantation.

The library relied on PCR. The sequencer was an Illumina HiSeq 2500. TCR libraries were prepared with molecular barcoding, using unique molecular identifiers to normalize TCRbeta repertoire quantification. TCRdb ran its own pipeline on the public reads, namely fastp trimming at Q25 and MiXCR clone calling, and kept in-frame beta chains. Duplicate CDR3 protein sequences are folded into a single record with the most common DNA and genes. Across this sample there are about a million distinct CDR3 sequences, with 25% to 35% seen only once. Clones ranked in the top ten supply about 28% of the sample. The treatment or condition label here, explained by the study, means: allogeneic hematopoietic cell transplantation with graft depleted of TCRalphabeta T cells and CD19 B cells. TCRalphabeta/CD19-depleted allogeneic hematopoietic cell grafts were given to the transplant recipients, all of whom were children.

Overall results and qualifications from the work: The apparently early alphabetaT-cell count recovery about two months after transplant was reportedly dependent on only several hundred rapidly expanded clones derived from non-depleted graft cells. Over the following months the frequencies of hyperexpanded clones went down, and after one year T-cell counts and TCRbeta diversity were mostly credited to newly produced T cells. In some patients, high TCRbeta diversity at day 60 was attributed to recipient T cells and intrathymic progenitors that had survived conditioning.

This receptor was taken from a boy younger than two who had a stem cell transplant for SCID, so the T cells may come from the graft donor. Sequencing was performed on PBMCs, mostly from graft donor cells, taken 360 days after TCRalphabeta/CD19-depleted stem cell transplant. The sequence is built from TRBV6-5 and TRBJ2-1, with no confidently assigned D gene. CDR3 protein: CASSNANEQFF. In nucleotide form, the sequence is TGTGCCAGCAGCAACGCGAATGAGCAGTTCTTC.